This T cell receptor (beta chain) originates from a study of early T cells in non-severe SARS-CoV-2 infection (dated by TCRdb to the early 2020s). Describing the broader study: Bulk RNA from unsorted whole blood was used for TCR sequencing, so alpha and beta chains could not be paired. Study-level results and caveats: Matching against VDJdb was skewed toward anti-spike CD8 responses, likely underestimated virus-specific expansions, and missed private and CD4 specificities.

The junction carries 10 bases between V and J, which are trimmed by 0 bases and 8 bases respectively. CDR1 and CDR2, looked up from the germline V gene, are LGHNA and YSLEER. Counted from cysteine to phenylalanine, this CDR3 has 13 amino acids. The DNA shown is the 39-base CDR3, in frame from base 1. The study was a case-control design nested within a healthcare worker cohort in London, UK, with weekly nasopharyngeal swab PCR tests and blood sampling. Healthcare workers were recruited between 23 and 31 March 2020, during the week of the UK lockdown, and were followed weekly for up to about 15 weeks. Details on this clonotype: Its target antigen remains unknown. The record has no base qualities; no much larger clone is one base away.

The library was produced with 5' RACE. The sequencer was a NextSeq 500. Unique molecular identifiers were attached to individual cDNA molecules in the TCR library protocol so that sequencing error and PCR bias could be corrected. Both TCR alpha and beta chains were sequenced, and tight co-correlation was observed between alpha and beta sequence abundances in each sample. As for how the authors treated the data: V gene, J gene and CDR3 annotation of TCR sequences was performed with Decombinator V4. TCRs were defined as expanded if a significant change between any two time points was detected under a Poisson model with p below 0.0001. TCR abundances were normalised to the total number of TCRs sequenced in each sample and reported as counts per million. MAIT TCRs were defined by TRAV1-2 paired with TRAJ12, TRAJ20 or TRAJ33, and iNKT TCRs by TRAV10 paired with TRAJ18. A search of VDJdb, accessed on 1 November 2021, was run for TCRs annotated to CMV, EBV and SARS-CoV-2, with TCRs annotated for multiple antigens excluded. The public reads were quality trimmed at Q25 with fastp and then assembled into clones with MiXCR by TCRdb, keeping productive beta chains. Each entry merges the rows of one CDR3 protein and shows their most common DNA and genes. Clone size and V and J calls follow TCRdb, not the original study. This sample holds about 55,000 distinct CDR3 sequences; 12% were observed only once. The ten largest account for roughly 1.4% of the sample.

The source material was whole blood. The TCR was taken from an adult who was a healthcare worker with PCR-confirmed SARS-CoV-2 infection or an uninfected control (not recorded which). The chain was built from TRBV4-3 and TRBJ1-2; the D region possibly corresponds to TRBD1 (6 bases align). The CDR3 amino acid sequence is: CASSQEQGEGYTF. The base sequence is TGCGCCAGCAGCCAAGAACAGGGTGAAGGCTACACCTTC.